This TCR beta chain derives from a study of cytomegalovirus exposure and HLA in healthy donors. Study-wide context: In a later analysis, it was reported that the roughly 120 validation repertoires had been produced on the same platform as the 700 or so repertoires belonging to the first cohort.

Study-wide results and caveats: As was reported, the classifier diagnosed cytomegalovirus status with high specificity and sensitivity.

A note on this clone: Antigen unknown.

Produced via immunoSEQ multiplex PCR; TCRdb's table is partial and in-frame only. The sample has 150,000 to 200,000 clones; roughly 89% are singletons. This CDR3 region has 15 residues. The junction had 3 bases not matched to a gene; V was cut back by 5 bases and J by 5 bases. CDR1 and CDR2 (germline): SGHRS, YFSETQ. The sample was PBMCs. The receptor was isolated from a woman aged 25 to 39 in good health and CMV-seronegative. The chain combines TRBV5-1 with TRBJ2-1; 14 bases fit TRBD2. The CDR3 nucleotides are TGCGCCAGCAGTCCGACTAGCGGGGGGGACAATGAGCAGTTCTTC. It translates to CASSPTSGGDNEQFF.